The next 7 T cell receptor beta chains were all read from a single sample in a study of blood T cell repertoires in COVID-19. The assay was immunoSEQ multiplex PCR, and TCRdb's table has in-frame clones only and misses some. This table has about 71,000 clones, roughly 83% appearing once. Sequencing was done on a sample of peripheral blood. All receptors come from a man in his 70s with acute or convalescent COVID-19.

The chain links TRBV5-1 to TRBJ1-3; D gene ambiguous. The CDR3 spans 17 residues. Trimming removed 0 bases from V and 0 bases from J, with 13 bases in between. Germline V gene data show CDR1 as SGHRS and CDR2 as YFSETQ. The CDR3 DNA reads TGCGCCAGCAGCTTGGACCCAGGCAGACGCTCTGGAAACACCATATATTTT. Amino acid sequence: CASSLDPGRRSGNTIYF. The complete variable domain, with remaining parts taken from reference TRBV5-1 and TRBJ1-3, reads KAGVTQTPRYLIKTRGQQVTLSCSPISGHRSVSWYQQTPGQGLQFLFEYFSETQRNKGNFPGRFSGRQFSNSRSEMNVSTLELGDSALYLCASSLDPGRRSGNTIYFGEGSWLTVV.

This clone has only one observation. The chain has TRBV7-2 and TRBJ2-3; 8 positions match TRBD2. Germline CDR1 is SGHTA and CDR2 is FQGNSA. V shed 6 bases and J 5 bases; nucleotides not matched to a gene: 10. The CDR3 contains 15 residues. As DNA, the CDR3 is TGTGCCAGCAGGCTGGGAGCGGGAGCGAGAGATACGCAGTATTTT. Protein product: CASRLGAGARDTQYF.

The rearrangement joins TRBV19 to TRBJ1-1; 8 positions agree with TRBD1. The CDR3 is 14 residues long. The germline V gene encodes CDR1 LNHDA and CDR2 SQIVND (reference sequence). The trim removed 8 bases at V and 3 bases at J, leaving 8 bases unmatched. The CDR3 DNA reads TGTGCCAGTGGCTACAGGGGGGGTGACACTGAAGCTTTCTTT. Its translation is CASGYRGGDTEAFF.

V is TRBV7-9 and J is TRBJ2-1, with a tentative D call TRBD2 (5 bases). From germline, CDR1 is SEHNR and CDR2 FQNEAQ (reference sequence). The CDR3 runs to 14 residues. V was cut by 3 bases and J by 10 bases, with 16 bases left in between. The CDR3 nucleotides read TGTGCCAGCAGCTTCTTGCCCGGGGATAACGAGCAGTTCTTC. This codes for CASSFLPGDNEQFF.

The chain links TRBV7-2 to TRBJ2-7; 7 bases line up with TRBD2. V dropped 3 bases and J dropped 3; count of bases not matched to a gene: 5. CDR3 size: 14 residues. CDR1 and CDR2 from the germline V gene are SGHTA and FQGNSA. CDR3 bases: TGTGCCAGCAGCTTCCCCGGGACTAACTACGAGCAGTACTTC. This encodes CASSFPGTNYEQYF.

The rearrangement uses TRBV2 and TRBJ2-1; D is ambiguous. Trimming pared 1 base from V and 6 bases from J, leaving 7 bases between. CDR1 and CDR2 from the germline V gene are SNHLY and FYNNEI. There are 13 residues in the CDR3. CDR3 amino acids: CASSEEQANEQFF. In DNA form, the CDR3 reads TGTGCCAGCAGTGAAGAGCAGGCCAATGAGCAGTTCTTC. Using reference TRBV2 and TRBJ2-1 for the parts outside the CDR3, the full variable domain is EPEVTQTPSHQVTQMGQEVILRCVPISNHLYFYWYRQILGQKVEFLVSFYNNEISEKSEIFDDQFSVERPDGSNFTLKIRSTKLEDSAMYFCASSEEQANEQFFGPGTRLTVL.

This clone appeared a single time. This chain joins TRBV5-1 and TRBJ2-7, with D uncertain. Per the germline V gene, CDR1 is SGHRS and CDR2 is YFSETQ. The CDR3 totals 15 residues. With 4 bases removed from V and 3 bases from J, the gap between germline ends came to 17 bases. CDR3 residues: CASSPLATVNYEQYF. The CDR3 region has the DNA TGCGCCAGCAGCCCCCTTGCTACAGTCAACTACGAGCAGTACTTC.